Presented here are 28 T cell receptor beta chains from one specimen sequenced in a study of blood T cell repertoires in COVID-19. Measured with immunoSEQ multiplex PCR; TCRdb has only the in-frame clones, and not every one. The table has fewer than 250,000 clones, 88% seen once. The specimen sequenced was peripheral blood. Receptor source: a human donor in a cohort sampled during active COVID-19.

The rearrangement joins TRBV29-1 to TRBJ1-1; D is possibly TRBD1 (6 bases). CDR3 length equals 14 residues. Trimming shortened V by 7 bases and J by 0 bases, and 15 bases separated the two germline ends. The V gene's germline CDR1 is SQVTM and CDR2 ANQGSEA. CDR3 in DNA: TGCAGCGCACGCCCCACAGGGATGAACACTGAAGCTTTCTTT. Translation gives CSARPTGMNTEAFF.

CDR3 amino acids: CASSSVNHGYTF. CDR3 DNA sequence: TGTGCCAGCAGCTCAGTCAACCATGGCTACACCTTC. The chain has TRBV7-9 and TRBJ1-2; the D is unclear. Germline CDR1 is SEHNR and CDR2 is FQNEAQ (reference sequence). The CDR3 extends over 12 amino acids. V was trimmed by 4 bases and J by 6 bases, leaving 9 bases between them.

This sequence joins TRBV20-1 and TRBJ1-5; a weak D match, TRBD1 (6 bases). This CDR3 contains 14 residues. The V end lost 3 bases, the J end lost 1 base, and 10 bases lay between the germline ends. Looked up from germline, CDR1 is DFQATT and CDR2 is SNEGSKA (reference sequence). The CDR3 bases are TGCAGTGCTAGTGACAGGAAAAGCAATCAGCCCCAGCATTTT. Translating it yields CSASDRKSNQPQHF.

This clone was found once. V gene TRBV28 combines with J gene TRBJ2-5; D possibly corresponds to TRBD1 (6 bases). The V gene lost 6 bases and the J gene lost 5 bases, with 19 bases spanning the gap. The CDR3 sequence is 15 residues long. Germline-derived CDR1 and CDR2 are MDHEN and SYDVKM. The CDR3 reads CASRPRGHPGETQYF. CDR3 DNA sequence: TGTGCCAGCAGGCCCCGGGGACATCCTGGGGAGACCCAGTACTTC.

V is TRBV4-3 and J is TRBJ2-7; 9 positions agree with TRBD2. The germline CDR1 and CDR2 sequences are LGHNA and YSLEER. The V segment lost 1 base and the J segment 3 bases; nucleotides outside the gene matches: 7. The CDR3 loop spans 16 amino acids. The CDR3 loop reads CASSQGVIAGVYEQYF. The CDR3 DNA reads TGCGCCAGCAGCCAAGGGGTGATAGCGGGAGTCTACGAGCAGTACTTC.

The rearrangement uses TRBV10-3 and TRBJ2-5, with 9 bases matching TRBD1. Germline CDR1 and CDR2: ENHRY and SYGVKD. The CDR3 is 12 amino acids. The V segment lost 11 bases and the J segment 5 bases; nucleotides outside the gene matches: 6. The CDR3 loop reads CASRDRVETQYF. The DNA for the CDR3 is TGTGCCTCCCGGGACAGGGTGGAGACCCAGTACTTC.

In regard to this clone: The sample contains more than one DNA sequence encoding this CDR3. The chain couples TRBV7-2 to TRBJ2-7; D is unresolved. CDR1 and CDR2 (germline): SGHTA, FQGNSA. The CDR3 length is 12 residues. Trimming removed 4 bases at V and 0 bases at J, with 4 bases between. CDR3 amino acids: CASSSSSYEQYF. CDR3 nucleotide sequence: TGTGCCAGCAGCTCGAGCTCCTACGAGCAGTACTTC.

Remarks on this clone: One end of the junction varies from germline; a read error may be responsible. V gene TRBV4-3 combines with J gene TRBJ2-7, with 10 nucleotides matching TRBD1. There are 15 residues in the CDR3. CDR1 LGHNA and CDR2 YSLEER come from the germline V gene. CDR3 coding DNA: TGCGCCAGCAGCCAAGCTTTCAGACAGGGGGCCTACCAGCACTTC. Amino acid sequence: CASSQAFRQGAYQHF.

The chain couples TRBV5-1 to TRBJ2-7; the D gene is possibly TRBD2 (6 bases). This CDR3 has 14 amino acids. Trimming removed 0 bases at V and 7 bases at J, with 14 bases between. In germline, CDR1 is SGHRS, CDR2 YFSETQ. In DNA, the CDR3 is TGCGCCAGCAGCTTGGAAGCTCGAGGGAGGGAGCAGTACTTC. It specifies CASSLEARGREQYF.

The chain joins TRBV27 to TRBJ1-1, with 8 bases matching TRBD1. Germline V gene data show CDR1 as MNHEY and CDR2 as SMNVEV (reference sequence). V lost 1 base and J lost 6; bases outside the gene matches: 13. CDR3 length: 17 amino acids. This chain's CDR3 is CASSLFGRGRNVAEAFF. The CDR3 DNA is TGTGCCAGCAGTTTATTTGGCAGGGGGCGAAATGTCGCTGAAGCTTTCTTT.

CDR3 nucleotides: TGTGCCAGCAGTTTAAACGGGGGCTACACCTTC. As protein: CASSLNGGYTF. This chain uses TRBV12-3 or TRBV12-4 with TRBJ1-2; D is undetermined. This CDR3 comprises 11 residues. V shed 2 bases and J shed 8 bases, with 6 bases lying between them.

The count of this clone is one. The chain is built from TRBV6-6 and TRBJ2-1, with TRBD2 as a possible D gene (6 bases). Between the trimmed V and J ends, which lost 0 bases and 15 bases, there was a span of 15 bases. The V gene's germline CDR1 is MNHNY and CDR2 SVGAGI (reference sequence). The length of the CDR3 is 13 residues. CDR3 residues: CASSYSGWAEGFF. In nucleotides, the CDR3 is TGTGCCAGCAGTTACTCTGGGTGGGCGGAGGGGTTCTTC.

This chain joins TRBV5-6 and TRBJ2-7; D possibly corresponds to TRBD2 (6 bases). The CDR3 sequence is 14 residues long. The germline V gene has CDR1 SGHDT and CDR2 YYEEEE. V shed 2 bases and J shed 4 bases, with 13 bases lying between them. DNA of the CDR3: TGTGCCAGCAGCTTCGGCGGGACGATATACGAGCAGTACTTC. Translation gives CASSFGGTIYEQYF.

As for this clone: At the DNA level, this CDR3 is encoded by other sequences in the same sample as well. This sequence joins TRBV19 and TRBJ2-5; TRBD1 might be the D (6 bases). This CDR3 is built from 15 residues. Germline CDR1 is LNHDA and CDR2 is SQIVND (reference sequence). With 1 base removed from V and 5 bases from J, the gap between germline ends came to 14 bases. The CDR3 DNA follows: TGTGCCAGTAGTATAGGAAGCAGGGGATGGGAGACCCAGTACTTC. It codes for CASSIGSRGWETQYF. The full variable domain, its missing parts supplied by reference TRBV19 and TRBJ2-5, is DGGITQSPKYLFRKEGQNVTLSCEQNLNHDAMYWYRQDPGQGLRLIYYSQIVNDFQKGDIAEGYSVSREKKESFPLTVTSAQKNPTAFYLCASSIGSRGWETQYFGPGTRLLVL.

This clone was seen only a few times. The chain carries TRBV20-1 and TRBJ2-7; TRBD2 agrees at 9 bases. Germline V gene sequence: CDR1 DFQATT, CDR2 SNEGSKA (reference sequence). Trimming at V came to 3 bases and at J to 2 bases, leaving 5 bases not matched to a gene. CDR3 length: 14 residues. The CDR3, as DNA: TGCAGTGCTAGTAAAGCGGGAGGACCCTACGAGCAGTACTTC. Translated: CSASKAGGPYEQYF.

CDR3 sequence (DNA): TGTGCCAGCAGCTTAGGACAGGGATTCCACGAGCAGTACTTC. This gives the protein CASSLGQGFHEQYF. This chain links TRBV7-8 with TRBJ2-7; TRBD1 matches at 7 bases. The germline CDR1 and CDR2 sequences are SGHVS and FQNEAQ. The V segment lost 1 base and the J segment 5 bases; nucleotides outside the gene matches: 5. CDR3 length: 14 residues.

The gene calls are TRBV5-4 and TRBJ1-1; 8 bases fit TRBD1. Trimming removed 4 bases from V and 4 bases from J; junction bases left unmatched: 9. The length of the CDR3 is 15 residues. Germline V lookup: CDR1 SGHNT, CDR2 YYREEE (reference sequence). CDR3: CASSPGQDRITEAFF. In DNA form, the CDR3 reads TGTGCCAGCAGCCCGGGACAGGATAGAATCACTGAAGCTTTCTTT.

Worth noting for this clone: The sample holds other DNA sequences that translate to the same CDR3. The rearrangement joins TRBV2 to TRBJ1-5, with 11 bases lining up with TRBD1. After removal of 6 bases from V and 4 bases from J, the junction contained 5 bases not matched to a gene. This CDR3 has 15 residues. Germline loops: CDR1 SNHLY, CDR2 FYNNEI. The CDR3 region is CASRAGTGGNQPQHF. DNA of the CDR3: TGTGCCAGCAGAGCCGGGACAGGGGGAAATCAGCCCCAGCATTTT. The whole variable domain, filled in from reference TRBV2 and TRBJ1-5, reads EPEVTQTPSHQVTQMGQEVILRCVPISNHLYFYWYRQILGQKVEFLVSFYNNEISEKSEIFDDQFSVERPDGSNFTLKIRSTKLEDSAMYFCASRAGTGGNQPQHFGDGTRLSIL.

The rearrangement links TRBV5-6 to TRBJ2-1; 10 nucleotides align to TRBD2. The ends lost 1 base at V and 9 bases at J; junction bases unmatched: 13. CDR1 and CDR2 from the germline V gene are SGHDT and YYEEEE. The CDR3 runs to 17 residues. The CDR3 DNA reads TGTGCCAGCAGCTTGCCACCCTTTAGCGGGGGGAAGGGTGAGCAGTTCTTC. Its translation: CASSLPPFSGGKGEQFF.

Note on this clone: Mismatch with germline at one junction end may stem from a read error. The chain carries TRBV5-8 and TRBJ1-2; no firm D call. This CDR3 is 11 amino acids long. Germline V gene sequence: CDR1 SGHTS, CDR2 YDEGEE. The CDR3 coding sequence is TGTGCCAGCAGCTTGAACGCCGCTAGCTCCTTC. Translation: CASSLNAASSF.

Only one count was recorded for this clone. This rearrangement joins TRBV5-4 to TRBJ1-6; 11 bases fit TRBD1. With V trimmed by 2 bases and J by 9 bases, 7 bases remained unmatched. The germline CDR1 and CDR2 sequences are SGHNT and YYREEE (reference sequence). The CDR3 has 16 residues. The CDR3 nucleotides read TGTGCCAGCAGCTTCGGACAGGGGGCATTCGGTTCACCCCTCCACTTT. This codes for CASSFGQGAFGSPLHF.

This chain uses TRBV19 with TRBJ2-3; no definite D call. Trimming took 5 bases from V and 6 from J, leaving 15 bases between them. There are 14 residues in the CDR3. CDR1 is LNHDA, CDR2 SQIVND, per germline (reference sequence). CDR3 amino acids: CASSWAERSDTQYF. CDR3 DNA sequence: TGTGCCAGTAGTTGGGCTGAACGATCGGATACGCAGTATTTT. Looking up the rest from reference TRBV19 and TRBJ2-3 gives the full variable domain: DGGITQSPKYLFRKEGQNVTLSCEQNLNHDAMYWYRQDPGQGLRLIYYSQIVNDFQKGDIAEGYSVSREKKESFPLTVTSAQKNPTAFYLCASSWAERSDTQYFGPGTRLTVL.

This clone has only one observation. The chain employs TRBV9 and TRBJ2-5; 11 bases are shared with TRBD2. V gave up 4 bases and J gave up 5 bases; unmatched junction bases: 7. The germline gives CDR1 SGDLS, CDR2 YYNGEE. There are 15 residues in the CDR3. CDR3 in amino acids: CASSTLAGGPETQYF. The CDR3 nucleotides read TGTGCCAGCAGCACCTTAGCGGGAGGGCCGGAGACCCAGTACTTC.

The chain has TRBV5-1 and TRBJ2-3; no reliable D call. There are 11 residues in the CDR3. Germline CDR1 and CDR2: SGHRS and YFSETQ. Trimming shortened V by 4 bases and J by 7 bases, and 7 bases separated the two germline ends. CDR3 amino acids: CASSVQNTQYF. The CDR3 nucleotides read TGCGCCAGCAGCGTTCAAAATACGCAGTATTTT. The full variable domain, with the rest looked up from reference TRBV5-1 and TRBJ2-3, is KAGVTQTPRYLIKTRGQQVTLSCSPISGHRSVSWYQQTPGQGLQFLFEYFSETQRNKGNFPGRFSGRQFSNSRSEMNVSTLELGDSALYLCASSVQNTQYFGPGTRLTVL.

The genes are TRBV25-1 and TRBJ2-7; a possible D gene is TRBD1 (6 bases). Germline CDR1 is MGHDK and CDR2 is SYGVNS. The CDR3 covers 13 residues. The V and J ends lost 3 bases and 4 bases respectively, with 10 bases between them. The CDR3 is CASSEGARYEQYF. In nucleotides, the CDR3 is TGTGCCAGCAGTGAGGGGGCGCGGTACGAGCAGTACTTC.

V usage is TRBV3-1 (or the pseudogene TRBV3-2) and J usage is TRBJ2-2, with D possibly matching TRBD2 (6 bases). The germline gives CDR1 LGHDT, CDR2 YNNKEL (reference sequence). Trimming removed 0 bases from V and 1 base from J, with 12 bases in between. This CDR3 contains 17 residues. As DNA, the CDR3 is TGTGCCAGCAGCCAAGAGAGGTCGCGGGGGAACACCGGGGAGCTGTTTTTT. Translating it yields CASSQERSRGNTGELFF.

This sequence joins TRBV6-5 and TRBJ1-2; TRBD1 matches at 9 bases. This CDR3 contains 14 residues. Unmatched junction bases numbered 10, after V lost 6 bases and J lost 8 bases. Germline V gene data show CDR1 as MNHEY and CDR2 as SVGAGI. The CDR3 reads CASSTIQGAGGYTF. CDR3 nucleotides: TGTGCCAGCAGCACCATACAGGGGGCAGGGGGCTACACCTTC.

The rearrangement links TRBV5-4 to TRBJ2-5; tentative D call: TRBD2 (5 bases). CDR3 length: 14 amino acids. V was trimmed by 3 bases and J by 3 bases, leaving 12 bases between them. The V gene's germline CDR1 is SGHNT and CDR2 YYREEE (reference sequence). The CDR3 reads CASSSGDQKETQYF. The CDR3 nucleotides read TGTGCCAGCAGCTCCGGGGATCAAAAAGAGACCCAGTACTTC.